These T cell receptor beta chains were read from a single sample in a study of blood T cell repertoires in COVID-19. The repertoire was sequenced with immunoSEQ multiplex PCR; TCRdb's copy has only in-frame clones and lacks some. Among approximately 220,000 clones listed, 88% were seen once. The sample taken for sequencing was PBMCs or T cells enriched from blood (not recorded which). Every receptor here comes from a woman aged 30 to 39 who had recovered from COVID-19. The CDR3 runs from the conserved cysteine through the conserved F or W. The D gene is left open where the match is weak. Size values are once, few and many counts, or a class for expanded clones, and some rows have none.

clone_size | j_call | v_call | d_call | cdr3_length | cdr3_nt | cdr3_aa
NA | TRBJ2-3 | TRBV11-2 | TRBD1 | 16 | TGTGCCAGCAGCTCTCAGACAGGGTGGAGCACAGATACGCAGTATTTT | CASSSQTGWSTDTQYF
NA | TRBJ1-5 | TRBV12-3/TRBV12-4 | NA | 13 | TGTGCCAGCAGTTTTCGGGGGGTTCAGCCCCAGCATTTT | CASSFRGVQPQHF
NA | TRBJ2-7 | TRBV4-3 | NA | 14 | TGCGCCAGCAGCCAAGGGGGTAGGGGCTACGAGCAGTACTTC | CASSQGGRGYEQYF
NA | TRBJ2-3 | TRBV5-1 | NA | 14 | TGCGCCAGCAGCTCAGGGGGGATCACAGATACGCAGTATTTT | CASSSGGITDTQYF
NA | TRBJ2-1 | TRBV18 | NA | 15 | TGTGCCAGCTCACCAGGAGACAGGAGATACAATGAGCAGTTCTTC | CASSPGDRRYNEQFF
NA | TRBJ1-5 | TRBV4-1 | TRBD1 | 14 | TGCGCCAGCAGCTATCGACAGGGCTCAGAGCCCCAGCATTTT | CASSYRQGSEPQHF
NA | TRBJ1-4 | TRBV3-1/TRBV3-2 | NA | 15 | TGTGCCAGCAGCCAAGTCCGCCTTGGAGTGGAAAGGCTGTTTTTT | CASSQVRLGVERLFF
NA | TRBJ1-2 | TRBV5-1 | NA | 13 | TGCGCCAGCAGCTTGTCAGGGATCATGGGCTACACCTTC | CASSLSGIMGYTF
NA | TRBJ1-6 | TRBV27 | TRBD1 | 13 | TGTGCCAGCAGCGCTCCCGGGACAGGACCCCTCCACTTT | CASSAPGTGPLHF
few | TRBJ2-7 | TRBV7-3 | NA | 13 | TGTGCCAGCAGCTTAACAGGGGACAACGAGCAGTACTTC | CASSLTGDNEQYF
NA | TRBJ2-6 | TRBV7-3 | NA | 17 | TGTGCCAGCAGCTTATGGGCGGGGAACTCTGGGGCCAACGTCCTGACTTTC | CASSLWAGNSGANVLTF
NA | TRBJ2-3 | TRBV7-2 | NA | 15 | TGTGCCAGCAGCTTAGTGGGGGGGGCCTTAGATACGCAGTATTTT | CASSLVGGALDTQYF
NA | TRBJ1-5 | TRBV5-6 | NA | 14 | TGTGCCAGCAGTCGAGGAGGGAGTAATCAGCCCCAGCATTTT | CASSRGGSNQPQHF
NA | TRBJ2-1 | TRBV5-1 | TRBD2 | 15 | TGCGCCAGCAGCATTAGCGGGGGGGCCTCAGGGGAGCAGTTCTTC | CASSISGGASGEQFF
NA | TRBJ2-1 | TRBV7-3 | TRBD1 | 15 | TGTGCCAGCAGGTCCCCGGGACAGGGGTTAAATGAGCAGTTCTTC | CASRSPGQGLNEQFF
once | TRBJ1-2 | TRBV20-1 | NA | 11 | TGCAGTGCTACAGGGAACTATGGCTACACCTTC | CSATGNYGYTF